This T cell receptor (beta chain) was observed in a study of memory CD4+ T cells and cytomegalovirus serostatus. Methods used by the authors: Out-of-frame sequences were removed, leaving some 2 million distinct TCRbeta sequences. Sequencing was performed with immunoSEQ multiplex PCR; in TCRdb, only in-frame clones are kept and a portion is missing. The V and J calls and clone size are taken from that table; D and trimming were inferred from the DNA. The table shows some 80,000 clones, with 80% occurring only once. Looked up from germline, CDR1 is MNHNY and CDR2 is SVGAGI (reference sequence). CDR3 length equals 16 residues. Trimming at V came to 0 bases and at J to 6 bases, leaving 5 bases not matched to a gene. The sort gate was single viable CD3+CD4+CD8-CD45RO+ cells for memory CD4+ T cells.

The TCR sequence derives from an adult in good health and CMV-seronegative. Sequencing was performed on memory CD4+ T cells from blood. This chain links TRBV6-6 with TRBJ2-2; 9 positions match TRBD2. CDR3 protein: CASSYSGRGGAGELFF. CDR3 coding DNA: TGTGCCAGCAGTTACTCAGGGCGGGGGGGAGCCGGGGAGCTGTTTTTT.